What follows are 23 T cell receptor beta chains derived from one specimen sequenced in a study of shared clonotypes between healthy human individuals. Produced via immunoSEQ multiplex PCR; TCRdb's table is partial and in-frame only. The sample carries about 1.5 million clones, around 97% recorded once. The sample comprised naive CD4+ T cells sorted from blood. Stated subset: CD45RA+ positively selected. All receptors derive from a young man in good health.

CDR3 loop: CASTRETEAFF. DNA of the CDR3: TGTGCCTCCACTAGGGAAACTGAAGCTTTCTTT. The rearrangement links TRBV6-6 to TRBJ1-1; D unresolved. The CDR3 loop spans 11 amino acids. Germline CDR1 and CDR2: MNHNY and SVGAGI (reference sequence). Trimming left V 11 bases short and J 5 bases short, with 12 bases between.

The rearrangement links TRBV18 to TRBJ1-1; 7 positions agree with TRBD1. The CDR3 totals 19 residues. CDR1 and CDR2 (germline): KGHSH, LQKENI. V shed 3 bases, J shed 2 bases, and the junction held 18 bases outside the gene matches. CDR3 DNA: TGTGCCAGCTCACCTCTTAAACAGGGACAGAATCTTGTAAACACTGAAGCTTTCTTT. Protein product: CASSPLKQGQNLVNTEAFF.

The rearrangement joins TRBV18 to TRBJ2-7; tentatively, D is TRBD1 (6 bases). The CDR3 runs 13 residues. The V end lost 5 bases, the J end lost 2 bases, and 10 bases lay between the germline ends. Per germline, CDR1 KGHSH and CDR2 LQKENI. For the CDR3, the DNA is TGTGCCAGCTCAGCAGGGGCCACCTACGAGCAGTACTTC. It is translated as CASSAGATYEQYF.

The chain has TRBV27 and TRBJ1-5, with D unclear. The germline V gene encodes CDR1 MNHEY and CDR2 SMNVEV (reference sequence). V lost 6 bases and J lost 5, with 14 bases in between. The CDR3 contains 14 residues. CDR3 coding DNA: TGTGCCAGCAGGTTAAGGTTTTCTTATCAGCCCCAGCATTTT. Translating gives CASRLRFSYQPQHF.

This clone was seen more than once but under ten times. This sample also contains other DNA sequences that code for the same CDR3. This chain links TRBV11-2 with TRBJ2-5; D is uncertain. The CDR3 is made up of 10 amino acids. Germline values: CDR1 SGHAT, CDR2 FQNNGV. The V and J ends lost 5 bases and 4 bases respectively, with 2 bases between them. For the CDR3, the DNA is TGTGCCAGCAGCCGAGAGACCCAGTACTTC. Amino acids: CASSRETQYF. Looking up the rest from reference TRBV11-2 and TRBJ2-5 gives the full variable domain: EAGVAQSPRYKIIEKRQSVAFWCNPISGHATLYWYQQILGQGPKLLIQFQNNGVVDDSQLPKDRFSAERLKGVDSTLKIQPAKLEDSAVYLCASSRETQYFGPGTRLLVL.

CDR3 region: CASSLAGAYSEQYF. CDR3 bases: TGTGCCAGCAGCTTAGCAGGGGCGTACTCCGAGCAGTACTTC. The chain is built from TRBV7-2 and TRBJ2-7, with D maybe TRBD1 (5 bases). CDR1 and CDR2 from the germline V gene are SGHTA and FQGNSA. V lost 0 bases and J lost 6, with 12 bases in between. This CDR3 is 14 amino acids long.

This clone appeared a single time. The CDR3 nucleotides read TGTGCCAGCAGCGTAGTTTCAGGGCCACAAGAGACCCAGTACTTC. Its protein is CASSVVSGPQETQYF. The chain joins TRBV9 to TRBJ2-5, with D possibly being TRBD1 (5 bases). CDR1 SGDLS and CDR2 YYNGEE come from the germline V gene. CDR3 length equals 15 residues. The ends were cut back, 0 bases at V and 2 bases at J, with 11 bases in the middle.

The chain is built from TRBV18 and TRBJ1-1, with D hard to call. The V end lost 2 bases, the J end lost 6 bases, and 16 bases lay between the germline ends. This CDR3 spans 15 amino acids. Germline V gene data show CDR1 as KGHSH and CDR2 as LQKENI. CDR3 amino acids: CASSPKTAPAAEAFF. The CDR3 DNA sequence: TGTGCCAGCTCACCAAAAACAGCGCCCGCCGCTGAAGCTTTCTTT.

On this clone: Other nucleotide sequences from this sample produce the same CDR3. The chain employs TRBV7-6 and TRBJ2-6; D perhaps matches TRBD1 (5 bases). Germline V lookup: CDR1 SGHVS, CDR2 FNYEAQ. Trimming took off 1 base at V and 3 bases at J, with 7 bases between the two ends. The CDR3 length is 15 residues. DNA for the CDR3: TGTGCCAGCAGCTTAGTAGGGGTTGGGGCCAACGTCCTGACTTTC. This codes for CASSLVGVGANVLTF.

This chain connects TRBV28 to TRBJ2-6; tentatively, D is TRBD2 (6 bases). The ends were cut back, 5 bases at V and 1 base at J, with 15 bases in the middle. This CDR3 region has 17 residues. Germline V CDR1 and CDR2: MDHEN, SYDVKM. Written as DNA, the CDR3 is TGTGCCAGCAGTCTCAGAACGGGGGAATCTGGGGCCAACGTCCTGACTTTC. Its protein is CASSLRTGESGANVLTF.

V and J are TRBV13 and TRBJ1-2, with TRBD1 matching 8 bases. The CDR3 loop spans 14 amino acids. J lost 1 base, V lost 7 bases, and 5 bases had no gene match. Germline V gene sequence: CDR1 PRHDT, CDR2 FYEKMQ (reference sequence). The CDR3 nucleotides read TGTGCCAGCACCGGGGACAGGCGTAACTATGGCTACACCTTC. Its translation: CASTGDRRNYGYTF. The variable domain in full, completed from reference TRBV13 and TRBJ1-2, reads AAGVIQSPRHLIKEKRETATLKCYPIPRHDTVYWYQQGPGQDPQFLISFYEKMQSDKGSIPDRFSAQQFSDYHSELNMSSLELGDSALYFCASTGDRRNYGYTFGSGTRLTVV.

In its sample, this clone was seen once. The rearrangement joins TRBV7-9 to TRBJ1-2; 7 positions match TRBD1. Germline CDR1 SEHNR, CDR2 FQNEAQ (reference sequence). The CDR3 is made up of 14 amino acids. V lost 5 bases to trimming and J lost 7 bases; unmatched junction nucleotides: 10. CDR3 bases: TGTGCCAGCAGCCCTCAGACAGGGTGGAGTGGCTACACCTTC. This sequence encodes CASSPQTGWSGYTF. Variable domain in full (rest from reference TRBV7-9 and TRBJ1-2): DTGVSQNPRHKITKRGQNVTFRCDPISEHNRLYWYRQTLGQGPEFLTYFQNEAQLEKSRLLSDRFSAERPKGSFSTLEIQRTEQGDSAMYLCASSPQTGWSGYTFGSGTRLTVV.

The CDR3 region is CASSLSGGEAFF. The CDR3 nucleotides are TGTGCCAGCAGCCTATCGGGGGGTGAAGCTTTCTTT. This chain uses TRBV7-6 with TRBJ1-1, with D perhaps TRBD1 (5 bases). Germline CDR1 and CDR2: SGHVS and FNYEAQ. V was clipped by 5 bases and J by 7 bases, with 11 bases between them. This CDR3 contains 12 residues.

Regarding this clone: Other DNA sequences within the sample encode an identical CDR3. This chain joins TRBV19 and TRBJ2-7; the match to TRBD1 covers 8 bases. Germline-derived CDR1 and CDR2 are LNHDA and SQIVND (reference sequence). The CDR3 extends over 13 amino acids. Trimming at V came to 2 bases and at J to 4 bases, leaving 1 base not matched to a gene. Here the CDR3 DNA reads TGTGCCAGTAGTATACGGGACAGGTACGAGCAGTACTTC. Its protein product is CASSIRDRYEQYF.

J is TRBJ2-5 and V is TRBV29-1, with TRBD1 matching over 9 bases. The CDR3 runs 15 residues. Germline CDR1 and CDR2: SQVTM and ANQGSEA. With 6 bases clipped from V and 4 bases from J, the junction kept 12 bases outside the gene matches. The CDR3 here is CSVALTGGRGETQYF. Written as DNA, the CDR3 is TGCAGCGTCGCTTTGACAGGGGGAAGAGGAGAGACCCAGTACTTC.

As DNA, the CDR3 is TGCAGCGTTGATTTTAGCCCCGGGGAGCTGTTTTTT. Translation: CSVDFSPGELFF. The V call is TRBV29-1, the J call TRBJ2-2; D is undetermined. V lost 3 bases, J lost 6 bases, and 8 bases lay in between. Germline V CDR1 and CDR2: SQVTM, ANQGSEA. The CDR3 is made up of 12 amino acids.

V and J are TRBV5-1 and TRBJ2-5; TRBD2 aligns across 7 bases. The CDR3 is 17 residues long. J lost 0 bases, V lost 3 bases, and 11 bases had no gene match. Germline CDR1 reads SGHRS; CDR2 reads YFSETQ. This CDR3 reads CASSSQAASGYQETQYF. DNA for the CDR3: TGCGCCAGCAGCTCCCAGGCGGCTAGCGGCTACCAAGAGACCCAGTACTTC.

The V call is TRBV28, the J call TRBJ2-7; D possibly corresponds to TRBD1 (6 bases). The CDR3 totals 13 residues. Trimming stripped 8 bases from V and 6 bases from J, with 17 bases between. CDR1 MDHEN and CDR2 SYDVKM come from the germline V gene. CDR3 region: CASGIQVGGEQYF. The DNA of the CDR3 is TGTGCCAGCGGTATACAGGTAGGGGGCGAGCAGTACTTC.

CDR3: CASSLGALNTGELFF. The CDR3 nucleotides read TGCGCCAGCAGCTTGGGTGCCCTGAACACCGGGGAGCTGTTTTTT. V usage is TRBV5-1 and J usage is TRBJ2-2; unclear D gene. Germline values: CDR1 SGHRS, CDR2 YFSETQ. There are 15 residues in the CDR3. V was cut by 0 bases and J by 1 base, with 7 bases left in between.

This chain connects TRBV6-5 to TRBJ2-3; a weak D match, TRBD2 (7 bases). Looked up from germline, CDR1 is MNHEY and CDR2 is SVGAGI. The CDR3 covers 15 residues. V dropped 2 bases and J dropped 5 bases, with 14 bases sitting between them. CDR3 sequence reads: CASSYERDTRDTQYF. DNA for the CDR3: TGTGCCAGCAGTTACGAGCGGGACACCCGAGATACGCAGTATTTT.

The chain combines TRBV2 with TRBJ1-4; D gene uncertain. The CDR3 is 16 amino acids. Germline CDR1 SNHLY, CDR2 FYNNEI. V lost 8 bases, J lost 3 bases, and 19 bases lay in between. As DNA, the CDR3 is TGTGCCAGCTTCGTTACGCAAGGGATTTCTAATGAAAAACTGTTTTTT. This sequence encodes CASFVTQGISNEKLFF.

This rearrangement joins TRBV29-1 to TRBJ2-3; D call uncertain. Trimming cost V 6 bases and J 7 bases, with 17 bases left between them. The length of the CDR3 is 13 residues. Germline V gene data show CDR1 as SQVTM and CDR2 as ANQGSEA. The CDR3 DNA reads as TGCAGCGTCCAAAAAGGGCCCTCGTATACGCAGTATTTT. It yields the protein CSVQKGPSYTQYF.

This clone has a single count. The V gene is TRBV27, the J gene TRBJ2-4; D not certain. The length of the CDR3 is 16 residues. V shed 2 bases and J shed 0 bases, with 11 bases lying between them. The germline V gene has CDR1 MNHEY and CDR2 SMNVEV (reference sequence). Here the CDR3 reads CASSLTVFLAKNIQYF. The CDR3 coding sequence is TGTGCCAGCAGTTTAACGGTTTTCTTAGCCAAAAACATTCAGTACTTC.